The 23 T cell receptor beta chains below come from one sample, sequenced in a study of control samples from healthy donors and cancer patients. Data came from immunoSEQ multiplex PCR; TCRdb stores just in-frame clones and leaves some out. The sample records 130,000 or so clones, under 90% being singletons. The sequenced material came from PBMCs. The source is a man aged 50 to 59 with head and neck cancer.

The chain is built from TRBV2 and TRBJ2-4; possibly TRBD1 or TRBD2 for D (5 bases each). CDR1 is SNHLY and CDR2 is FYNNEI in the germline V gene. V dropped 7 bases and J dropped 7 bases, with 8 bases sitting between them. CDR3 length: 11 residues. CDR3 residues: CASTEGNIQYF. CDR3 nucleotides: TGTGCCAGCACCGAGGGGAACATTCAGTACTTC.

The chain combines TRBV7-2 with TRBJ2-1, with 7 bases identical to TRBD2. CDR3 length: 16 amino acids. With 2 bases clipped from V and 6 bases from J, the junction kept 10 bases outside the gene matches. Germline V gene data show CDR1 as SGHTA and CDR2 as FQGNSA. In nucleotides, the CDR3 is TGTGCCAGCAGCTTATCTCCGGGAGGACGAATCAATGAGCAGTTCTTC. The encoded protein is CASSLSPGGRINEQFF.

The CDR3 sequence is CASSLGTASLNEQYF. CDR3 coding DNA: TGTGCCAGCAGCTTAGGGACAGCGTCTCTGAACGAGCAGTACTTC. This chain connects TRBV11-2 to TRBJ2-7, with D possibly being TRBD1 (6 bases). Trimming shortened V by 1 base and J by 5 bases, and 15 bases separated the two germline ends. The CDR3 totals 15 residues. In germline, CDR1 is SGHAT, CDR2 FQNNGV.

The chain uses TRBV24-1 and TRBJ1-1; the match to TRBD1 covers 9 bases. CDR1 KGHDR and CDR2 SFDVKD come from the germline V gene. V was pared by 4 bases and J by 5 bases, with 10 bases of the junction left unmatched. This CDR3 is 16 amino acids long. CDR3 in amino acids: CATSEGGQGGGTEAFF. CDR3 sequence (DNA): TGTGCCACCAGTGAGGGGGGACAGGGAGGGGGGACTGAAGCTTTCTTT.

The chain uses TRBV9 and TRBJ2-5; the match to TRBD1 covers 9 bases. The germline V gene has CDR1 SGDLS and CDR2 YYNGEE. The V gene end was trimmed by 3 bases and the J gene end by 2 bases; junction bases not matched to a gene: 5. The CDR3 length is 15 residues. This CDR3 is CASSGTGQGQETQYF. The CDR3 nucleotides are TGTGCCAGCAGCGGGACGGGACAGGGTCAAGAGACCCAGTACTTC.

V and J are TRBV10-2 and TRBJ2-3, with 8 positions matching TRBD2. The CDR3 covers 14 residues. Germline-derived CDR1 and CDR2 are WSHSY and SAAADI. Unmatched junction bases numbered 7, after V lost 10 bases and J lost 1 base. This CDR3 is CATRGGPGTDTQYF. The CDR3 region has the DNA TGCGCCACCCGGGGGGGCCCTGGCACAGATACGCAGTATTTT.

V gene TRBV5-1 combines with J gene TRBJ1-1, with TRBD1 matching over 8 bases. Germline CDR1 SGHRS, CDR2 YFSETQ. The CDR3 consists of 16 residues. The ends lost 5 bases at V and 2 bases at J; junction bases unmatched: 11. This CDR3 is CASRDDRGGLNTEAFF. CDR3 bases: TGCGCCAGCAGGGACGACAGGGGCGGACTTAACACTGAAGCTTTCTTT.

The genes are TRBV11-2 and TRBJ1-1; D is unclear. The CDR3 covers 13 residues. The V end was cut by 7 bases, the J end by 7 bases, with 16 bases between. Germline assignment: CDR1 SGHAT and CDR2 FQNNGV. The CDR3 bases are TGTGCCAGCACCCCTCGGTCCAGGCTTGAAGCTTTCTTT. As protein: CASTPRSRLEAFF. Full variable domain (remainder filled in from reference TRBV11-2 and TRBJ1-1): EAGVAQSPRYKIIEKRQSVAFWCNPISGHATLYWYQQILGQGPKLLIQFQNNGVVDDSQLPKDRFSAERLKGVDSTLKIQPAKLEDSAVYLCASTPRSRLEAFFGQGTRLTVV.

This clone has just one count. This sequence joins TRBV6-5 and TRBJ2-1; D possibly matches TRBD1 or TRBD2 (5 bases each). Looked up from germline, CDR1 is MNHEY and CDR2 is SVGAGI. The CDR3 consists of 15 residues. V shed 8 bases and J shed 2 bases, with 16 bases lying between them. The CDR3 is CASGARGNPYNEQFF. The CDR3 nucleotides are TGTGCCAGCGGGGCTAGAGGGAACCCCTACAATGAGCAGTTCTTC.

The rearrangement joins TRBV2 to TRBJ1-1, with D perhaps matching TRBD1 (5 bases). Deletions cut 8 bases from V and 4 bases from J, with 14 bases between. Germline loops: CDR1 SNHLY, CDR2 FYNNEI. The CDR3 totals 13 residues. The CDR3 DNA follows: TGTGCCAGCGGGCCCAGGGAATTCACTGAAGCTTTCTTT. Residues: CASGPREFTEAFF.

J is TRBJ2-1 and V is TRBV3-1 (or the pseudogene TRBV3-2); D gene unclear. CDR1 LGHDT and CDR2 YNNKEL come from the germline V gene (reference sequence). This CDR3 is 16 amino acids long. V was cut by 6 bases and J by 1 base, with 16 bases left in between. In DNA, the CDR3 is TGTGCCAGCAGTCGAAGTCGGTTAGGGTCCTACAATGAGCAGTTCTTC. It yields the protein CASSRSRLGSYNEQFF.

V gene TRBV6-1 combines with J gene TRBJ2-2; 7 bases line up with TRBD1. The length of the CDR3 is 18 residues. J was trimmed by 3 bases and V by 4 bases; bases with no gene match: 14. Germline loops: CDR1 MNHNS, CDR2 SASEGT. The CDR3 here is CASSVTPQGTAYTGELFF. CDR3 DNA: TGTGCCAGCAGTGTTACCCCACAGGGGACAGCCTACACCGGGGAGCTGTTTTTT.

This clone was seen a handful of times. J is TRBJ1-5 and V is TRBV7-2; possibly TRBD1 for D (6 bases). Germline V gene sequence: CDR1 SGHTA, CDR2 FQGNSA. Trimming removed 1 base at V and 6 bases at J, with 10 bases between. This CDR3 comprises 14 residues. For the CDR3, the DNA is TGTGCCAGCAGCTTAGGGGTCAGGGGTCAGCCCCAGCATTTT. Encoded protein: CASSLGVRGQPQHF.

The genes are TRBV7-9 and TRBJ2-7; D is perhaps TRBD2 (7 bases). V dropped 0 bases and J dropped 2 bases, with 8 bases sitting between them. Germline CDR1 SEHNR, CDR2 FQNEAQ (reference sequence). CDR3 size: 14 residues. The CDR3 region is CASSLAGGPYEQYF. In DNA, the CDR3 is TGTGCCAGCAGCTTAGCGGGGGGGCCCTACGAGCAGTACTTC.

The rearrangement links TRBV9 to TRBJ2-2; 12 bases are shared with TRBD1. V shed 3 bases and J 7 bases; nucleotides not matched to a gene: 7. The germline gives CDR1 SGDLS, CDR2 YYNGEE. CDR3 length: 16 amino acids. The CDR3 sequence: CASSAGQGASDGELFF. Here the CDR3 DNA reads TGTGCCAGCAGCGCGGGACAGGGGGCAAGCGACGGGGAGCTGTTTTTT. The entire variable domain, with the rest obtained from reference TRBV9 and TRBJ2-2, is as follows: DSGVTQTPKHLITATGQRVTLRCSPRSGDLSVYWYQQSLDQGLQFLIQYYNGEERAKGNILERFSAQQFPDLHSELNLSSLELGDSALYFCASSAGQGASDGELFFGEGSRLTVL.

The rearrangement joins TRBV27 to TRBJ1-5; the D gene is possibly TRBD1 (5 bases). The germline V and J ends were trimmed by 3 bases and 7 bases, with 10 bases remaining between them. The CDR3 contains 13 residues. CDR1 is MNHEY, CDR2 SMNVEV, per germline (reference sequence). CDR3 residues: CASSFRGSQPQHF. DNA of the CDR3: TGTGCCAGCAGTTTTCGGGGGTCCCAGCCCCAGCATTTT.

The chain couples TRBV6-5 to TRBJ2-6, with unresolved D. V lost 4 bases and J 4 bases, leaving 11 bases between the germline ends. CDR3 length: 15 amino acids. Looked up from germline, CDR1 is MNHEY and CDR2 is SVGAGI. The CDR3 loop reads CASSFGGSGANVLTF. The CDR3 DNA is TGTGCCAGCAGTTTCGGTGGATCCGGGGCCAACGTCCTGACTTTC.

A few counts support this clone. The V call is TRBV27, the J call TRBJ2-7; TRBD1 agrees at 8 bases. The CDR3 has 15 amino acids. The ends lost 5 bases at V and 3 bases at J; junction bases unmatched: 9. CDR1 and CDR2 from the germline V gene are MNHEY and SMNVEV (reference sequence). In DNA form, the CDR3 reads TGTGCCAGCAGTCGAAGTGGGACAGGAGTCTACGAGCAGTACTTC. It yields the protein CASSRSGTGVYEQYF.

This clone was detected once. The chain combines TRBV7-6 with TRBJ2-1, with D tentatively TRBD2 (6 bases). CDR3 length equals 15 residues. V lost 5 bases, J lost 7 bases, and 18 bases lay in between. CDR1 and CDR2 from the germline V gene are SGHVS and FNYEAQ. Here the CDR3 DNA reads TGTGCCAGCAGCGCGCTGACTAGAGCGGAGAATGAGCAGTTCTTC. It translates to CASSALTRAENEQFF.

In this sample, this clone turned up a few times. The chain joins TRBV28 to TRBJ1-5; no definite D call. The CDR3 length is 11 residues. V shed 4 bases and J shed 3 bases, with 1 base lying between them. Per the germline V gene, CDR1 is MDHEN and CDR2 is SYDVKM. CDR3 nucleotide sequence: TGTGCCAGCAGTTACAATCAGCCCCAGCATTTT. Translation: CASSYNQPQHF.

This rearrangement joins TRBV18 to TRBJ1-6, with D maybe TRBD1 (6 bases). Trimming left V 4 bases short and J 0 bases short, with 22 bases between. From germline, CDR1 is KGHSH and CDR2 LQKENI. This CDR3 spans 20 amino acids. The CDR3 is CASSRNLRSQGSSYNSPLHF. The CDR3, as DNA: TGTGCCAGCTCACGAAACCTCCGTTCACAGGGAAGCTCCTATAATTCACCCCTCCACTTT. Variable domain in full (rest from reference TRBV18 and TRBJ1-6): NAGVMQNPRHLVRRRGQEARLRCSPMKGHSHVYWYRQLPEEGLKFMVYLQKENIIDESGMPKERFSAEFPKEGPSILRIQQVVRGDSAAYFCASSRNLRSQGSSYNSPLHFGNGTRLTVT.

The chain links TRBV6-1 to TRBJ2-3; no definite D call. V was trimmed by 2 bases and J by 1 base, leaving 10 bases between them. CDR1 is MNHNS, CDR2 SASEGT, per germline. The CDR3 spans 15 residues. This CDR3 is CASSEWRSRTDTQYF. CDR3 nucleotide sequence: TGTGCCAGCAGTGAATGGCGGAGCCGCACAGATACGCAGTATTTT.

CDR3 loop: CASRFLNEKLFF. CDR3 DNA sequence: TGTGCCAGTAGATTCCTTAATGAAAAACTGTTTTTT. The chain couples TRBV19 to TRBJ1-4; D remains unclear. Trimming stripped 6 bases from V and 4 bases from J, with 6 bases between. The CDR3 loop spans 12 amino acids. The V gene's germline CDR1 is LNHDA and CDR2 SQIVND (reference sequence).